The T cell receptor (beta chain) under discussion was sequenced for a study of blood T cell repertoires in COVID-19. Study as a whole: Samples representing acute and convalescent COVID-19 were sourced from the United States, Italy and Spain. Nucleic acid was either cDNA or gDNA, and it came from T cells, B-cell-depleted T cells, or PBMCs.

Authors' processing steps: Cell counts per sample came from amplifying reference gene primers. Some clones are missing from TCRdb's copy, which holds only in-frame ones; the method was immunoSEQ multiplex PCR. That table furnishes V, J and clone size, whereas the DNA furnished D and trimming. The sample consists of almost 55,000 clones, 85% to 90% of them appearing once. This clone was counted a single time. Trimming left V 5 bases short and J 7 bases short, with 21 bases between. This CDR3 has 17 residues. Germline CDR1 is SGHAT and CDR2 is FQNNGV. The V call is TRBV11-2, the J call TRBJ1-6; D not resolved. This sequence originates from a human donor in a cohort sampled during active COVID-19. Specimen: peripheral blood. CDR3 nucleotides: TGTGCCAGCAGCCCCCTTCCGCAGGCGCTTTCCAATTCACCCCTCCACTTT. Protein sequence: CASSPLPQALSNSPLHF.